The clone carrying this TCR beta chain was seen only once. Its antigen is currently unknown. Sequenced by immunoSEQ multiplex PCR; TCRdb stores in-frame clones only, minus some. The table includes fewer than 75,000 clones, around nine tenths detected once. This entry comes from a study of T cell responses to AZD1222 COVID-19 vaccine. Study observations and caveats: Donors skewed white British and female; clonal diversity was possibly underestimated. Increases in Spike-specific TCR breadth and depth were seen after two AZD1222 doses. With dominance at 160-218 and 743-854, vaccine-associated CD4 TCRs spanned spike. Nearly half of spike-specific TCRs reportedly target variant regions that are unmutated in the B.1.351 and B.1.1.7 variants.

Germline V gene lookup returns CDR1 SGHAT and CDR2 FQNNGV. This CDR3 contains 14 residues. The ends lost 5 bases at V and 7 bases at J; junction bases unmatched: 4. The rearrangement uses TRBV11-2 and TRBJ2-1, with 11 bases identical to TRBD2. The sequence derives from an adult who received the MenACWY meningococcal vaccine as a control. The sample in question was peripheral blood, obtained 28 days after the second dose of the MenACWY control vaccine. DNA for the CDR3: TGTGCCAGCAGCAAAATAGCGGGAGGGAATGAGCAGTTCTTC. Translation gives CASSKIAGGNEQFF.